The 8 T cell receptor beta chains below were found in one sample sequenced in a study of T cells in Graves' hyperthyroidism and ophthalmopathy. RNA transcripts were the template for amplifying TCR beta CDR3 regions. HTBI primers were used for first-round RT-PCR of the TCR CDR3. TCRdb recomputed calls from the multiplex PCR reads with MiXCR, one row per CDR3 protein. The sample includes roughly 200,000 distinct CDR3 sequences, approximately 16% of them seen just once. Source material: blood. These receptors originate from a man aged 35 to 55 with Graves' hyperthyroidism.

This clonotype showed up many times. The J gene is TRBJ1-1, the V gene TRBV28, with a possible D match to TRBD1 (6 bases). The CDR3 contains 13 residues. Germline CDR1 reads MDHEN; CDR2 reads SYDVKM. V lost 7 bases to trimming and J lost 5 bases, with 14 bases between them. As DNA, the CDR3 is TGTGCCAGCACTTCTACAGGGTGGACTGAAGCTTTCTTT. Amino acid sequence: CASTSTGWTEAFF.

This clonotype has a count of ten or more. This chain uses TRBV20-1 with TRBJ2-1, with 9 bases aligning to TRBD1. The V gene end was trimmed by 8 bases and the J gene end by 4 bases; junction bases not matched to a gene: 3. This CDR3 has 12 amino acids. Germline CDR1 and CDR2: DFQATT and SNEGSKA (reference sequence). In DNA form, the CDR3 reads TGCAGTCTGGACAGGGGTTACAATGAGCAGTTCTTC. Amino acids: CSLDRGYNEQFF.

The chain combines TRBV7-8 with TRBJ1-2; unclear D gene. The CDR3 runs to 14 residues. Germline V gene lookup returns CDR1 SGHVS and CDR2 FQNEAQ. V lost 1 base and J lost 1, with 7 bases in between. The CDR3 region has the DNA TGTGCCAGCAGCTTAGACCCAAATAACTATGGCTACACCTTC. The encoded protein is CASSLDPNNYGYTF.

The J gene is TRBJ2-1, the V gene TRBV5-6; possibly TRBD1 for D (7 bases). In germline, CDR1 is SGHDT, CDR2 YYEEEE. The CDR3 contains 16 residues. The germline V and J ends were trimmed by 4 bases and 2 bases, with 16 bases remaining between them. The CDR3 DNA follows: TGTGCCAGCAGCGGAAGGAGGGGGCGCGCCTACAATGAGCAGTTCTTC. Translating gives CASSGRRGRAYNEQFF.

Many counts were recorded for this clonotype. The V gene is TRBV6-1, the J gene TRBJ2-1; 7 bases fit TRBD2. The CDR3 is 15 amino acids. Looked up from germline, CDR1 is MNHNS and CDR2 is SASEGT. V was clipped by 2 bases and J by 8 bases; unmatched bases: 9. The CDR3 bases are TGTGCCAGCAGTGAACCGGGCGGGGGTGACGATGAGCAGTTCTTC. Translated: CASSEPGGGDDEQFF.

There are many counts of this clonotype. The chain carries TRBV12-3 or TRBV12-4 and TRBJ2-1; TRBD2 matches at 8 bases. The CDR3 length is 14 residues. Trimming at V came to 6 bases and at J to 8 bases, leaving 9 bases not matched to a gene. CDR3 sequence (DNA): TGTGCCAGCAGCCCCGGGGGGGCCTCGGATGAGCAGTTCTTC. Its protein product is CASSPGGASDEQFF.

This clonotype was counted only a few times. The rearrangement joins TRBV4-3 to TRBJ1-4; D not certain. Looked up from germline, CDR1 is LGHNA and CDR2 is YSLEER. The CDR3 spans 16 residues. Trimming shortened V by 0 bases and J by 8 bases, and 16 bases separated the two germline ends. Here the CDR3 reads CASSQDDRIGSEKLFF. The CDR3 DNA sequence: TGCGCCAGCAGCCAAGATGACCGAATCGGGAGCGAAAAACTGTTTTTT.

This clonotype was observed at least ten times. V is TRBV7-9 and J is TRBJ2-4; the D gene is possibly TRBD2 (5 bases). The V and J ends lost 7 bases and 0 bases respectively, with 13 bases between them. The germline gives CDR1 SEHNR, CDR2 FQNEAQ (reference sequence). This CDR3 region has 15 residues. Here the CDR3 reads CASNPVGVAKNIQYF. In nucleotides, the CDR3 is TGTGCCAGCAACCCAGTCGGGGTAGCCAAAAACATTCAGTACTTC.